Following are 17 T cell receptor beta chains from one sample sequenced in a study of blood T cell repertoires in COVID-19. Data came from immunoSEQ multiplex PCR; TCRdb stores just in-frame clones and leaves some out. The table shows hundreds of thousands of clones, with around nine tenths occurring only once. Sequencing used peripheral blood. These receptors originate from a middle-aged man with acute or convalescent COVID-19.

The V call is TRBV24-1, the J call TRBJ2-3; 8 bases match TRBD2. V was pared by 10 bases and J by 2 bases, with 7 bases of the junction left unmatched. Germline V lookup: CDR1 KGHDR, CDR2 SFDVKD. The CDR3 is made up of 14 amino acids. Here the CDR3 DNA reads TGTGCCACAGGTTCGGGGGGGTCCACAGATACGCAGTATTTT. Its translation: CATGSGGSTDTQYF.

V gene TRBV6-6 combines with J gene TRBJ2-6; 9 nucleotides line up with TRBD1. V shed 6 bases, J shed 2 bases, and the junction held 11 bases outside the gene matches. The CDR3 extends over 18 amino acids. Germline CDR1 and CDR2: MNHNY and SVGAGI (reference sequence). CDR3 nucleotides: TGTGCCAGCAGCCGACCGGGACAGGGACTGGCTGGGGCCAACGTCCTGACTTTC. This gives the protein CASSRPGQGLAGANVLTF.

In its sample, this clone was seen once. The gene calls are TRBV27 and TRBJ2-7, with a possible D match to TRBD1 (5 bases). Germline V CDR1 and CDR2: MNHEY, SMNVEV (reference sequence). This CDR3 is 14 amino acids long. V lost 5 bases and J 3 bases, leaving 14 bases between the germline ends. The CDR3 loop reads CASSPSPGNYEQYF. The DNA for the CDR3 is TGTGCCAGCAGTCCCTCCCCAGGGAACTACGAGCAGTACTTC.

The chain carries TRBV15 and TRBJ2-7; 10 positions agree with TRBD2. This CDR3 region has 19 residues. Looked up from germline, CDR1 is LNHNV and CDR2 is YYDKDF (reference sequence). Trimming at V came to 5 bases and at J to 5 bases, leaving 21 bases not matched to a gene. CDR3 nucleotides: TGTGCCACCAGCGGAGGACACTTCGGGTCTAGCGGGAGTTTGGACGAGCAGTACTTC. It specifies CATSGGHFGSSGSLDEQYF.

The J gene is TRBJ2-6, the V gene TRBV11-3, with D possibly matching TRBD1 (6 bases). Germline assignment: CDR1 SGHNT and CDR2 YENEEA. CDR3 size: 16 residues. Trimming pared 1 base from V and 0 bases from J, leaving 7 bases between. The CDR3 is CASSLGTVSGANVLTF. The CDR3 DNA follows: TGTGCCAGCAGCTTAGGGACAGTCTCTGGGGCCAACGTCCTGACTTTC.

The rearrangement uses TRBV4-1 and TRBJ1-5; perhaps TRBD1 as D (6 bases). The germline V gene encodes CDR1 MGHRA and CDR2 YSYEKL. Trimming pared 5 bases from V and 5 bases from J, leaving 22 bases between. The CDR3 extends over 17 amino acids. The CDR3 loop reads CASSTMGGLGQDQPQHF. CDR3 nucleotide sequence: TGCGCCAGCAGCACCATGGGGGGGCTCGGTCAGGATCAGCCCCAGCATTTT.

This rearrangement joins TRBV10-3 to TRBJ2-2; D uncertain. Looked up from germline, CDR1 is ENHRY and CDR2 is SYGVKD. The CDR3 sequence is 16 residues long. Deletions cut 0 bases from V and 2 bases from J, with 10 bases between. CDR3 sequence (DNA): TGTGCCATCAGTGAGTCTAGCCGTGCCAACACCGGGGAGCTGTTTTTT. As protein: CAISESSRANTGELFF.

The chain links TRBV24-1 to TRBJ1-5; perhaps TRBD1 as D (5 bases). V dropped 4 bases and J dropped 6 bases, with 12 bases sitting between them. Per germline, CDR1 KGHDR and CDR2 SFDVKD. The CDR3 is 14 residues long. The CDR3 DNA reads TGTGCCACCAGTGAATCGGGGGTGGGTCAGCCCCAGCATTTT. It encodes CATSESGVGQPQHF.

The V call is TRBV19, the J call TRBJ2-1; possible D gene TRBD2, 6 bases. The CDR3 consists of 16 residues. The V gene's germline CDR1 is LNHDA and CDR2 SQIVND (reference sequence). Trimming pared 6 bases from V and 3 bases from J, leaving 18 bases between. The CDR3 is CASSVAGIDIYNEQFF. For the CDR3, the DNA is TGTGCCAGTAGCGTCGCGGGGATCGACATCTACAATGAGCAGTTCTTC.

The chain couples TRBV6-6 to TRBJ2-2, with a tentative D call TRBD1 (6 bases). The V gene lost 7 bases and the J gene lost 7 bases, with 13 bases spanning the gap. Germline V CDR1 and CDR2: MNHNY, SVGAGI (reference sequence). The CDR3 consists of 13 residues. In DNA, the CDR3 is TGTGCCAGCATACAGGGAGTGATCGGGGAGCTGTTTTTT. Translating it yields CASIQGVIGELFF.

This clone was seen once. This CDR3 reads CASRQTGTGAYTGELFF. The CDR3, as DNA: TGTGCCAGCAGGCAAACTGGGACGGGAGCTTACACCGGGGAGCTGTTTTTT. V usage is TRBV2 and J usage is TRBJ2-2, with D perhaps TRBD2 (6 bases). V lost 6 bases, J lost 3 bases, and 20 bases lay in between. This CDR3 spans 17 amino acids. Germline V gene lookup returns CDR1 SNHLY and CDR2 FYNNEI.

The chain's CDR3 is CASSIRAGLNEKLFF. DNA for the CDR3: TGTGCCAGTAGTATAAGGGCGGGCCTTAATGAAAAACTGTTTTTT. The V call is TRBV19, the J call TRBJ1-4; D unclear. Deletions cut 2 bases from V and 4 bases from J, with 11 bases between. The CDR3 has 15 residues. From germline, CDR1 is LNHDA and CDR2 SQIVND (reference sequence). Combining the CDR3 with reference TRBV19 and TRBJ1-4 gives the whole variable domain DGGITQSPKYLFRKEGQNVTLSCEQNLNHDAMYWYRQDPGQGLRLIYYSQIVNDFQKGDIAEGYSVSREKKESFPLTVTSAQKNPTAFYLCASSIRAGLNEKLFFGSGTQLSVL.

V and J are TRBV11-3 and TRBJ2-1, with D possibly TRBD2 on 7 matching bases. The CDR3 is 14 residues long. V lost 4 bases and J lost 6, with 13 bases in between. Germline V gene sequence: CDR1 SGHNT, CDR2 YENEEA. The CDR3 sequence is CASSSRGGANEQFF. The CDR3 nucleotides read TGTGCCAGCAGCTCAAGGGGGGGGGCCAATGAGCAGTTCTTC.

This chain uses TRBV7-9 with TRBJ2-3, with 10 bases fitting TRBD2. Germline CDR1 and CDR2: SEHNR and FQNEAQ (reference sequence). This CDR3 region has 17 residues. Unmatched junction bases numbered 12, after V lost 6 bases and J lost 3 bases. Here the CDR3 DNA reads TGTGCCAGCAGTCTGAGAAGGCTAGCGGGAGATACAGATACGCAGTATTTT. It specifies CASSLRRLAGDTDTQYF. Full variable domain (outside the CDR3, taken from reference TRBV7-9 and TRBJ2-3): DTGVSQNPRHKITKRGQNVTFRCDPISEHNRLYWYRQTLGQGPEFLTYFQNEAQLEKSRLLSDRFSAERPKGSFSTLEIQRTEQGDSAMYLCASSLRRLAGDTDTQYFGPGTRLTVL.

This clone was detected once. The rearrangement uses TRBV13 and TRBJ2-5; 7 nucleotides align to TRBD2. CDR1 PRHDT and CDR2 FYEKMQ come from the germline V gene (reference sequence). V gave up 5 bases and J gave up 6 bases; unmatched junction bases: 6. The CDR3 is 13 amino acids. The CDR3 reads CASSPGEGQTQYF. In nucleotides, the CDR3 is TGTGCCAGCAGCCCCGGGGAGGGCCAGACCCAGTACTTC.

The chain employs TRBV19 and TRBJ2-6; 13 positions match TRBD2. The CDR3 covers 18 residues. Per germline, CDR1 LNHDA and CDR2 SQIVND (reference sequence). Trimming at V came to 5 bases and at J to 6 bases, leaving 10 bases not matched to a gene. The CDR3 here is CASSPTSGRARSANVLTF. DNA for the CDR3: TGTGCCAGTAGTCCTACTAGCGGGAGGGCTCGATCGGCCAACGTCCTGACTTTC.

The V and J genes are TRBV4-3 and TRBJ2-7; perhaps TRBD2 as D (5 bases). This CDR3 contains 13 residues. Trimming took 1 base from V and 3 from J, leaving 7 bases between them. CDR1 LGHNA and CDR2 YSLEER come from the germline V gene. The CDR3 DNA follows: TGCGCCAGCAGCCAAGTCGGAGGCTACGAGCAGTACTTC. Protein: CASSQVGGYEQYF.